The 8 T cell receptor beta chains below all came from one sample that was sequenced in a study of cytomegalovirus exposure and HLA in healthy donors. It was with 60 Vbeta and 13 Jbeta primers that the PCR ran. Here immunoSEQ multiplex PCR was the method, and the copy in TCRdb shows in-frame clones only, minus some. The sample lists about 150,000 clones, 65% to 80% occurring once. The sample comprised PBMCs. Receptor source: a man in his forties in good health and CMV-seropositive.

The chain employs TRBV19 and TRBJ1-5, with no clear D. Germline V gene sequence: CDR1 LNHDA, CDR2 SQIVND (reference sequence). The CDR3 is made up of 14 amino acids. The ends were cut back, 4 bases at V and 8 bases at J, with 15 bases in the middle. As DNA, the CDR3 is TGTGCCAGTAGTACGACAATTAATTTCGAGCCCCAGCATTTT. Translation gives CASSTTINFEPQHF.

The chain is built from TRBV6-6 and TRBJ1-4; the match to TRBD1 covers 8 bases. The J segment lost 4 bases and the V segment lost 6 bases, leaving 4 bases of the junction unmatched. The length of the CDR3 is 14 residues. Germline values: CDR1 MNHNY, CDR2 SVGAGI (reference sequence). CDR3 sequence: CASRQGELNEKLFF. DNA for the CDR3: TGTGCCAGCAGACAGGGGGAGCTTAATGAAAAACTGTTTTTT.

The chain employs TRBV19 and TRBJ2-6; tentatively, D is TRBD2 (6 bases). V lost 3 bases and J lost 0, with 18 bases in between. This CDR3 is built from 19 residues. CDR1 LNHDA and CDR2 SQIVND come from the germline V gene (reference sequence). The chain's CDR3 is CASSILRGGSSSGANVLTF. In DNA form, the CDR3 reads TGTGCCAGTAGTATCCTACGTGGAGGGTCAAGCTCTGGGGCCAACGTCCTGACTTTC.

J is TRBJ2-2 and V is TRBV28; 10 bases are shared with TRBD1. V was pared by 5 bases and J by 6 bases, with 9 bases of the junction left unmatched. Germline V gene lookup returns CDR1 MDHEN and CDR2 SYDVKM. This CDR3 is 16 amino acids long. The CDR3 region has the DNA TGTGCCAGCAGTCCCCGCGGGACAGGGGTTTCCGGGGAGCTGTTTTTT. It translates to CASSPRGTGVSGELFF.

The CDR3 sequence: CAWNSGTSHEQYF. Here the CDR3 DNA reads TGTGCCTGGAACTCCGGGACTAGTCACGAGCAGTACTTC. The chain couples TRBV30 to TRBJ2-7; 8 bases agree with TRBD2. The CDR3 consists of 13 residues. Germline values: CDR1 GTSNPN, CDR2 SVGIG (reference sequence). V dropped 4 bases and J dropped 5; count of bases not matched to a gene: 7. The whole variable domain, filled in from reference TRBV30 and TRBJ2-7, reads SQTIHQWPATLVQPVGSPLSLECTVEGTSNPNLYWYRQAAGRGLQLLFYSVGIGQISSEVPQNLSASRPQDRQFILSSKKLLLSDSGFYLCAWNSGTSHEQYFGPGTRLTVT.

This clone showed up just once. V is TRBV7-9 and J is TRBJ2-7; a weak D match, TRBD2 (6 bases). V shed 5 bases and J shed 7 bases, with 21 bases lying between them. CDR3 length equals 15 residues. Germline V lookup: CDR1 SEHNR, CDR2 FQNEAQ (reference sequence). This CDR3 reads CASSPRDLRSGEQYF. CDR3 nucleotides: TGTGCCAGCAGCCCCCGGGACTTAAGATCGGGGGAGCAGTACTTC.

This sequence joins TRBV9 and TRBJ1-5, with a possible D match to TRBD1 (5 bases). CDR3 size: 15 residues. Trimming shortened V by 4 bases and J by 0 bases, and 11 bases separated the two germline ends. Looked up from germline, CDR1 is SGDLS and CDR2 is YYNGEE. The CDR3 nucleotides are TGTGCCAGCAGCTGGGGCCCATATAGCAATCAGCCCCAGCATTTT. This codes for CASSWGPYSNQPQHF.

The rearrangement joins TRBV6-1 to TRBJ1-5, with D perhaps matching TRBD1 (5 bases). This CDR3 comprises 15 residues. Germline lookup yields CDR1 MNHNS and CDR2 SASEGT. The V end was cut by 7 bases, the J end by 0 bases, with 13 bases between. The CDR3 DNA sequence: TGTGCCAGCAATTTGAACCAGGGTAGCAATCAGCCCCAGCATTTT. It codes for CASNLNQGSNQPQHF.